This TCR beta chain was captured in a study of neurological immune-mediated disorders. This CDR3 contains 13 residues. Germline V gives CDR1 KGHSH, CDR2 LQKENI. MiXCR was run by TCRdb on the 5' RACE reads, yielding one entry per CDR3 protein. In the table there are about 36,000 distinct CDR3 sequences, under 13% of which are singletons. With regard to this clonotype: A much larger clone lies one base from this, so it may be a read error.

This sequence joins TRBV18 and TRBJ1-1, with a tentative D call TRBD1 (5 bases). The source is a woman in her 30s with HTLV-1-associated myelopathy (HAM/TSP). The specimen sequenced was PBMCs. Here the CDR3 reads CDSSPPIFGAAFF. CDR3 DNA sequence: TGTGACAGCTCACCACCAATATTCGGGGCGGCTTTCTTT.